This entry describes one TCR beta chain. The antigen remains undetermined. Germline-derived CDR1 and CDR2 are DFQATT and SNEGSKA (reference sequence). Trimming removed 0 bases from V and 7 bases from J; junction bases left unmatched: 8. The CDR3 loop spans 15 amino acids. Next came a second PCR, run for about 7 to 12 cycles, which used a sample-barcoded 5' primer along with a J-beta primer mix. In TCRdb, the 5' RACE reads were re-called with MiXCR into one record per CDR3 protein. The sample consists of 600,000 or so distinct CDR3 sequences, around a fifth of them appearing once. The sample is drawn from a study of blood T cells in healthy people across ages. Study outcomes and limitations: Diversity of TCR beta per million T cells declined in a roughly linear way with age. The long-lived group displayed more naive CD4+ cells, plus higher diversity, than the aged donors did.

Caucasian, healthy and from Russia, the donors were aged between about 6 and 90. Input material: blood. The receptor was isolated from a man between 70 and 80 years old in good health. V and J are TRBV20-1 and TRBJ2-1; 8 bases are shared with TRBD2. As DNA, the CDR3 is TGCAGTGCTAGAGATGTAGCGGGGTCTCGGAATGAGCAGTTCTTC. This codes for CSARDVAGSRNEQFF.